This TCR beta chain derives from a study of blood T cell repertoires in COVID-19. Clinical history as reported by participants underpinned cohort assignment. This clone came up once. Libraries were prepared by immunoSEQ multiplex PCR; TCRdb keeps only in-frame clonotypes and omits some of them. The repertoire includes 300,000 to 450,000 clones, roughly 90% of them detected once, and roughly 0.94% sits in the top ten. Germline CDR1 is KGHSH and CDR2 is LQKENI. The J segment lost 0 bases and the V segment lost 4 bases, leaving 8 bases of the junction unmatched. The CDR3 covers 17 residues. The sequencing sample was made of PBMCs or T cells enriched from blood (not recorded which). The receptor was isolated from a woman younger than 45 who had recovered from COVID-19. This sequence joins TRBV18 and TRBJ1-5; 8 nucleotides match TRBD1. DNA of the CDR3: TGTGCCAGCTCACTTGGACAGGGAACCCCTAGCAATCAGCCCCAGCATTTT. Its translation: CASSLGQGTPSNQPQHF.